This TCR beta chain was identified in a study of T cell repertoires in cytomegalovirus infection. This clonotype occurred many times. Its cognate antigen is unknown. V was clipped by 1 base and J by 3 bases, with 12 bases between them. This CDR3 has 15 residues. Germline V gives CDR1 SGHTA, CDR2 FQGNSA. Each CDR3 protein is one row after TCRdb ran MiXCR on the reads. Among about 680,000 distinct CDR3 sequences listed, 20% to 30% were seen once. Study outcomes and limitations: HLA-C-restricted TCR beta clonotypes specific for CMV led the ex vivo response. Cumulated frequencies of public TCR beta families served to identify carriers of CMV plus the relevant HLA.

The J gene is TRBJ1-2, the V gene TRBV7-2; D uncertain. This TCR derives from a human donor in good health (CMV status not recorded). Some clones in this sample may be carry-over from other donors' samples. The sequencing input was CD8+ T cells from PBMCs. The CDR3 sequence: CASSLGAGFDYGYTF. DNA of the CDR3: TGTGCCAGCAGCTTAGGGGCTGGGTTTGACTATGGCTACACCTTC.